The clone carrying this T cell receptor beta chain was observed a single time. Study processing details: Scientists estimated how many nucleated cells there were by amplifying reference gene primers. TCRdb's copy holds only in-frame clones and misses some; the assay was immunoSEQ multiplex PCR. V, J and clone size were drawn from that table, and D and trimming were deduced from the DNA. The repertoire consists of about 220,000 clones, with 70% to 90% occurring once and the leading ten covering around 2.9%. Trimming removed 5 bases at V and 1 base at J, with 11 bases between. The CDR3 covers 15 residues. CDR1 is LNHDA, CDR2 SQIVND, per germline (reference sequence). The entry originates in a study of blood T cell repertoires in COVID-19.

The chain couples TRBV19 to TRBJ2-2; a weak D match, TRBD1 (6 bases). Sequencing input: peripheral blood. This TCR was sampled from a man aged 50 to 59 who had recovered from COVID-19. The CDR3 bases are TGTGCCAGTAGTCCCCAGGACAGGAACACCGGGGAGCTGTTTTTT. It yields the protein CASSPQDRNTGELFF.